A selection of T cell receptor beta chains follows, all from one sample in a study of CD8 T cells in Susac syndrome. Each CDR3 protein is one row after TCRdb ran MiXCR on the immunoSEQ multiplex PCR reads. This sample has a few hundred thousand distinct CDR3 sequences, with roughly 93% found just once. Specimen: CD4+ T cells from PBMCs. Receptors were obtained from a human donor with multiple sclerosis. Each CDR3 is given with its conserved first and last residue. The D gene is left open where the match is weak. Clone size is not always given. Where it is, it says once, few, many or a class for expanded clones.

.,.,TRBJ1-6,TRBV2,CASSENVSGLYNSPLHF,TGTGCCAGCAGTGAAAACGTGTCGGGCCTTTATAATTCACCCCTCCACTTT
.,.,TRBJ2-1,TRBV20-1,CSARSYRDSYNEQFF,TGCAGTGCTAGATCATATAGGGACTCCTACAATGAGCAGTTCTTC
TRBD1,.,TRBJ2-7,TRBV7-3,CASSSRPLGDRGIDEQYF,TGTGCCAGCAGCTCCCGCCCCCTCGGGGACAGGGGGATCGACGAGCAGTACTTC
TRBD1,.,TRBJ1-1,TRBV6-1,CASYGQVGGTEAFF,TGTGCCAGCTACGGACAGGTAGGCGGCACTGAAGCTTTCTTT
.,.,TRBJ1-2,TRBV19,CASSRDTYGYTF,TGTGCCAGTAGTAGGGACACTTATGGCTACACCTTC
.,.,TRBJ2-3,TRBV5-4,CASSLLGSSTDTQYF,TGTGCCAGCAGCTTGTTGGGCAGTAGCACAGATACGCAGTATTTT
.,.,TRBJ1-2,TRBV7-9,CASSLGGGINYGYTF,TGTGCCAGCAGCCTGGGCGGGGGCATTAACTATGGCTACACCTTC
.,.,TRBJ2-5,TRBV5-4,CASSLGTTVWETQYF,TGTGCCAGCAGCTTGGGGACTACGGTCTGGGAGACCCAGTACTTC
.,once,TRBJ1-4,TRBV28,CAAWDPGPEKLFF,TGTGCCGCTTGGGACCCGGGACCTGAAAAACTGTTTTTT
TRBD1,.,TRBJ1-1,TRBV6-5,CASSYWAGGNTEAFF,TGTGCCAGCAGTTACTGGGCAGGGGGAAACACTGAAGCTTTCTTT
.,.,TRBJ2-5,TRBV5-4,CASSLIGGETQYF,TGTGCCAGCAGCTTGATCGGGGGAGAGACCCAGTACTTC